The 5 T cell receptor beta chains given below trace back to one sample, sequenced in a study of OX40 agonist ivuxolimab in advanced cancers. Repertoires were generated with immunoSEQ multiplex PCR, while TCRdb's copy carries only in-frame clones and drops some. The sample has about 69,000 clones; 65% to 80% are singletons. The input for sequencing was CD4+ or CD8+ T cells sorted from blood, taken in a trial of the OX40 agonist ivuxolimab. The receptors shown here come from an adult with an advanced solid tumor such as melanoma, head and neck, liver or kidney cancer.

The table lists this clone with a count of one. The CDR3 nucleotides are TGTGCCAGCAGTTTAGTTAGGGGAGAGAGTGAGCAGTTCTTC. It yields the protein CASSLVRGESEQFF. The V call is TRBV27, the J call TRBJ2-1; tentatively, D is TRBD1 or TRBD2 (5 bases each). The V gene lost 2 bases and the J gene lost 9 bases, with 14 bases spanning the gap. Per germline, CDR1 MNHEY and CDR2 SMNVEV (reference sequence). CDR3 length equals 14 residues.

This chain connects TRBV5-1 to TRBJ2-2; 7 nucleotides match TRBD2. Trimming at V came to 4 bases and at J to 6 bases, leaving 12 bases not matched to a gene. Germline CDR1 and CDR2: SGHRS and YFSETQ. The CDR3 contains 16 residues. The CDR3 here is CASSRETGGRAGELFF. The CDR3, as DNA: TGCGCCAGCAGCCGTGAGACGGGAGGAAGGGCCGGGGAGCTGTTTTTT. Full variable domain (missing parts from reference TRBV5-1 and TRBJ2-2): KAGVTQTPRYLIKTRGQQVTLSCSPISGHRSVSWYQQTPGQGLQFLFEYFSETQRNKGNFPGRFSGRQFSNSRSEMNVSTLELGDSALYLCASSRETGGRAGELFFGEGSRLTVL.

The rearrangement links TRBV5-1 to TRBJ2-1; D is uncertain. The V end was cut by 1 base, the J end by 8 bases, with 13 bases between. Germline CDR1 is SGHRS and CDR2 is YFSETQ. The CDR3 has 14 residues. The CDR3 is CASSLSPAGDEQFF. CDR3 in DNA: TGCGCCAGCAGCTTGTCCCCCGCCGGCGATGAGCAGTTCTTC.

V and J are TRBV5-4 and TRBJ2-2, with D possibly matching TRBD2 (6 bases). CDR1 and CDR2 (germline): SGHNT, YYREEE (reference sequence). V was pared by 6 bases and J by 4 bases, with 16 bases between. The CDR3 contains 15 residues. The CDR3 protein is CASTPTGGVTGELFF. The CDR3 nucleotides read TGTGCCAGCACCCCGACTGGAGGGGTCACCGGGGAGCTGTTTTTT.

The rearrangement uses TRBV5-1 and TRBJ2-7; D may be TRBD1 (5 bases). The CDR3 contains 14 residues. CDR1 is SGHRS and CDR2 is YFSETQ in the germline V gene. The ends were cut back, 4 bases at V and 5 bases at J, with 16 bases in the middle. Here the CDR3 reads CASSLETVSNEQYF. In DNA, the CDR3 is TGCGCCAGCAGCCTGGAGACAGTAAGCAACGAGCAGTACTTC.